This T cell receptor beta chain derives from a study of T cells in Graves' hyperthyroidism and ophthalmopathy. Graves' hyperthyroidism was deemed stable absent ophthalmopathy progression within 18 months. PBMCs were obtained from 9 to 10 ml fresh peripheral blood. The V end was cut by 4 bases, the J end by 0 bases, with 19 bases between. The CDR3 runs 17 residues. CDR1 and CDR2 (germline): WSHSY, SAAADI. The TCR beta CDR3 regions underwent amplification using RNA transcripts as the source. Initially, a first-round RT-PCR of the TCR CDR3 employed the HTBI primer set. MiXCR, run by TCRdb on the multiplex PCR reads, gives a single entry per CDR3 protein. The repertoire has 350,000 to 400,000 distinct CDR3 sequences, more than 13% of them found once; the top ten carry 30% to 35%.

The sequenced sample was blood. The receptor was derived from a woman younger than 45 with Graves' hyperthyroidism. The V and J genes are TRBV10-2 and TRBJ2-7; D may be TRBD1 (6 bases). The CDR3 is CASSVSLVGQLSYEQYF. CDR3 DNA: TGCGCCAGCAGTGTGAGCCTTGTTGGACAGCTCTCCTACGAGCAGTACTTC.